This TCR beta chain was documented in a study of OX40 agonist ivuxolimab in advanced cancers. Profiled with immunoSEQ multiplex PCR; TCRdb holds only in-frame clones, not every one. The sample has over 70,000 clones; 80% to 90% are singletons. Peripheral blood came from all dose cohorts at three timepoints. Germline lookup yields CDR1 SNHLY and CDR2 FYNNEI. There are 14 residues in the CDR3. Trimming pared 4 bases from V and 2 bases from J, leaving 11 bases between. The TCR sequence derives from an adult with an advanced solid tumor such as melanoma, head and neck, liver or kidney cancer. The chain uses TRBV2 and TRBJ1-2; tentative D call: TRBD1 (6 bases). Material: CD4+ or CD8+ T cells sorted from blood, obtained in a trial of the OX40 agonist ivuxolimab. CDR3 bases: TGTGCCAGCAGTGGATATGGACAGAACTATGGCTACACCTTC. Its translation: CASSGYGQNYGYTF.